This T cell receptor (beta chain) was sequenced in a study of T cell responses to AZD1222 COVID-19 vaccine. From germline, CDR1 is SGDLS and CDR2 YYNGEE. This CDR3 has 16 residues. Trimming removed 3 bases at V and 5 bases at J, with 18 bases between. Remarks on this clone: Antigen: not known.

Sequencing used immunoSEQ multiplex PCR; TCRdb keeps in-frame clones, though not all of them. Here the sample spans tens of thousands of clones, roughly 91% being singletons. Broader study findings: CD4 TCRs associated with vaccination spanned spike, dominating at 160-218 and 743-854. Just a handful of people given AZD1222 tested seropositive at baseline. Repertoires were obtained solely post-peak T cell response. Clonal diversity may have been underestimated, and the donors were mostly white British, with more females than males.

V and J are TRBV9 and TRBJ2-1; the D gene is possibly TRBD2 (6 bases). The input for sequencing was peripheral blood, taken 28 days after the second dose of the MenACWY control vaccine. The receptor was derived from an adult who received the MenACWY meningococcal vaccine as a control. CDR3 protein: CASSAGGPLEDNEQFF. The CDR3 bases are TGTGCCAGCAGCGCCGGGGGACCCCTGGAGGACAATGAGCAGTTCTTC.